These 27 T cell receptor beta chains were sequenced from one sample in a study of cytomegalovirus exposure and HLA in healthy donors. Both 60 Vbeta primers and 13 Jbeta primers went into the PCR. The table came from immunoSEQ multiplex PCR; TCRdb's copy has only in-frame clones and leaves some out. This sample has 70,000 to 90,000 clones, with more than 60% found just once. Sequencing used PBMCs. The receptor source for this set is a male donor in good health and CMV-seropositive.

This rearrangement joins TRBV19 to TRBJ2-5; TRBD1 agrees at 8 bases. The germline V gene encodes CDR1 LNHDA and CDR2 SQIVND (reference sequence). The CDR3 consists of 14 residues. With V trimmed by 10 bases and J by 5 bases, 12 bases remained unmatched. For the CDR3, the DNA is TGTGCCACCAAGCAGGGGGCGTTGCAGGAGACCCAGTACTTC. Translation gives CATKQGALQETQYF.

This CDR3 is CASSRRGNTEAFF. The CDR3, as DNA: TGTGCCAGCAGCCGCAGGGGGAACACTGAAGCTTTCTTT. V usage is TRBV5-6 and J usage is TRBJ1-1; maybe TRBD1 (6 bases). CDR1 is SGHDT and CDR2 is YYEEEE in the germline V gene. V shed 4 bases and J shed 1 base, with 8 bases lying between them. The CDR3 loop spans 13 amino acids.

The rearrangement links TRBV5-6 to TRBJ1-1, with D possibly matching TRBD1 (5 bases). Trimming took off 4 bases at V and 0 bases at J, with 16 bases between the two ends. CDR1 and CDR2 (germline): SGHDT, YYEEEE. CDR3 length: 16 residues. For the CDR3, the DNA is TGTGCCAGCAGCCGGCATGGGGGGGGTGTGAACACTGAAGCTTTCTTT. It codes for CASSRHGGGVNTEAFF.

The sample holds a few counts of this clone. This rearrangement joins TRBV19 to TRBJ1-2; 9 bases match TRBD1. Germline-derived CDR1 and CDR2 are LNHDA and SQIVND (reference sequence). The CDR3 covers 14 residues. Trimming removed 6 bases from V and 6 bases from J; junction bases left unmatched: 8. CDR3 amino acids: CASSPDRGVHGYTF. The DNA for the CDR3 is TGTGCCAGTAGCCCGGACAGGGGCGTCCATGGCTACACCTTC.

This chain links TRBV6-1 with TRBJ2-7, with a tentative D call TRBD1 (5 bases). The V gene lost 8 bases and the J gene lost 4 bases, with 12 bases spanning the gap. Germline loops: CDR1 MNHNS, CDR2 SASEGT. The CDR3 loop spans 12 amino acids. The CDR3 DNA reads as TGTGCCAGCGCGGCCAGGGTGTACGAGCAGTACTTC. This encodes CASAARVYEQYF.

The chain recombines TRBV7-2 with TRBJ1-1, with TRBD1 matching over 7 bases. J was trimmed by 4 bases and V by 0 bases; bases with no gene match: 2. The CDR3 sequence is 14 residues long. Germline V gene data show CDR1 as SGHTA and CDR2 as FQGNSA. The CDR3 coding sequence is TGTGCCAGCAGCTTAGCGACAGGGACCACTGAAGCTTTCTTT. The encoded protein is CASSLATGTTEAFF.

V and J are TRBV5-1 and TRBJ2-7, with D possibly being TRBD1 (5 bases). The CDR3 is made up of 14 amino acids. Trimming pared 0 bases from V and 3 bases from J, leaving 10 bases between. Looked up from germline, CDR1 is SGHRS and CDR2 is YFSETQ. The CDR3 nucleotides are TGCGCCAGCAGCTTGGGACAGTCGAGCTACGAGCAGTACTTC. The encoded protein is CASSLGQSSYEQYF. The whole variable domain, filled in from reference TRBV5-1 and TRBJ2-7, reads KAGVTQTPRYLIKTRGQQVTLSCSPISGHRSVSWYQQTPGQGLQFLFEYFSETQRNKGNFPGRFSGRQFSNSRSEMNVSTLELGDSALYLCASSLGQSSYEQYFGPGTRLTVT.

The table lists this clone with a few counts. V usage is TRBV9 and J usage is TRBJ2-7; 9 positions match TRBD1. The CDR3 extends over 13 amino acids. CDR1 is SGDLS and CDR2 is YYNGEE in the germline V gene. V lost 7 bases to trimming and J lost 6 bases; unmatched junction nucleotides: 8. The CDR3 loop reads CASARDRVGEQYF. The CDR3 DNA sequence: TGTGCCAGCGCTAGGGACAGGGTGGGCGAGCAGTACTTC.

V and J are TRBV4-1 and TRBJ2-1, with 7 bases matching TRBD2. J gave up 5 bases and V 2 bases, and 15 bases lay outside the gene matches. This CDR3 comprises 18 residues. CDR1 MGHRA and CDR2 YSYEKL come from the germline V gene. CDR3 loop: CASSQLMVRLARDNEQFF. The CDR3 nucleotides read TGCGCCAGCAGCCAATTGATGGTAAGACTAGCTCGAGACAATGAGCAGTTCTTC.

V and J are TRBV9 and TRBJ2-7; D possibly corresponds to TRBD2 (6 bases). The germline gives CDR1 SGDLS, CDR2 YYNGEE. Trimming shortened V by 0 bases and J by 7 bases, and 17 bases separated the two germline ends. This CDR3 region has 15 residues. CDR3 residues: CASSVAGTSTGEQYF. The CDR3 region has the DNA TGTGCCAGCAGCGTAGCGGGGACTTCCACCGGGGAGCAGTACTTC. Combining the CDR3 with reference TRBV9 and TRBJ2-7 gives the whole variable domain DSGVTQTPKHLITATGQRVTLRCSPRSGDLSVYWYQQSLDQGLQFLIQYYNGEERAKGNILERFSAQQFPDLHSELNLSSLELGDSALYFCASSVAGTSTGEQYFGPGTRLTVT.

This chain links TRBV18 with TRBJ2-3, with TRBD2 identical over 13 bases. This CDR3 has 19 residues. After removal of 0 bases from V and 2 bases from J, the junction contained 8 bases not matched to a gene. Germline V gene sequence: CDR1 KGHSH, CDR2 LQKENI. CDR3 sequence (DNA): TGTGCCAGCTCACCACCGTTTACTAGCGGGGGGGCACACACAGATACGCAGTATTTT. Amino acid sequence: CASSPPFTSGGAHTDTQYF.

The chain recombines TRBV12-5 with TRBJ2-5, with D perhaps TRBD1 (6 bases). The germline gives CDR1 LGHNT, CDR2 FRNRAP. Trimming shortened V by 5 bases and J by 11 bases, and 12 bases separated the two germline ends. The CDR3 spans 11 residues. The chain's CDR3 is CASGTGTSQYF. The CDR3, as DNA: TGTGCTAGTGGTACAGGGACATCTCAGTACTTC.

The chain links TRBV29-1 to TRBJ1-2; D is perhaps TRBD1 (5 bases). Germline V gives CDR1 SQVTM, CDR2 ANQGSEA. Deletions cut 4 bases from V and 2 bases from J, with 8 bases between. This CDR3 spans 12 amino acids. CDR3 in amino acids: CSVATGNYGYTF. DNA of the CDR3: TGCAGCGTTGCCACAGGAAACTATGGCTACACCTTC.

The chain employs TRBV11-2 and TRBJ2-5, with TRBD1 matching 9 bases. V lost 1 base and J lost 5; bases outside the gene matches: 2. Germline lookup yields CDR1 SGHAT and CDR2 FQNNGV. CDR3 length: 14 residues. CDR3 sequence: CASSLGTGAETQYF. CDR3 DNA: TGTGCCAGCAGCTTAGGGACAGGGGCGGAGACCCAGTACTTC.

The gene calls are TRBV28 and TRBJ1-5; TRBD1 matches 10 bases. V shed 5 bases and J 2 bases; nucleotides not matched to a gene: 12. Germline lookup yields CDR1 MDHEN and CDR2 SYDVKM. The CDR3 contains 18 residues. CDR3 loop: CASSPRQGASQRNQPQHF. CDR3 in DNA: TGTGCCAGCAGTCCGAGACAGGGGGCTTCCCAGCGCAATCAGCCCCAGCATTTT.

The chain links TRBV18 to TRBJ1-5; D may be TRBD1 (6 bases). The CDR3 spans 13 residues. The V end lost 6 bases, the J end lost 7 bases, and 13 bases lay between the germline ends. Per the germline V gene, CDR1 is KGHSH and CDR2 is LQKENI. CDR3 region: CASSRYRDQPQHF. The CDR3 DNA follows: TGTGCCAGCTCCCGGTACAGGGACCAGCCCCAGCATTTT.

This chain connects TRBV4-1 to TRBJ2-1; 9 bases match TRBD2. The CDR3 sequence is 16 residues long. The V and J ends lost 3 bases and 7 bases, in that order; junction bases with no gene match: 10. Germline CDR1 reads MGHRA; CDR2 reads YSYEKL. In DNA, the CDR3 is TGCGCCAGCAGCCACCCCGGGACTAGCAGCTCAAATGAGCAGTTCTTC. As protein: CASSHPGTSSSNEQFF.

This clone was seen only a few times. This chain connects TRBV7-8 to TRBJ2-7; TRBD1 is a possible D gene (6 bases). The CDR3 totals 16 residues. Trimming removed 4 bases from V and 1 base from J, with 17 bases in between. In germline, CDR1 is SGHVS, CDR2 FQNEAQ. The CDR3 bases are TGTGCCAGCAGCTCCCTGGTAGGGGGTCCTTCCTACGAGCAGTACTTC. Translating gives CASSSLVGGPSYEQYF.

This clone is a singleton in its sample. The chain joins TRBV10-3 to TRBJ2-7, with D perhaps TRBD1 (6 bases). V was pared by 3 bases and J by 2 bases, with 14 bases between. Germline-derived CDR1 and CDR2 are ENHRY and SYGVKD. CDR3 length: 15 residues. This chain's CDR3 is CAISDGTHLPYEQYF. The CDR3 coding sequence is TGTGCCATCAGTGACGGGACACATCTTCCCTACGAGCAGTACTTC.

The table lists this clone with a count of one. The rearrangement joins TRBV4-2 to TRBJ1-2, with TRBD1 as a possible D gene (6 bases). The CDR3 runs 15 residues. Germline V gene data show CDR1 as LGHNA and CDR2 as YNFKEQ. Trimming cost V 1 base and J 4 bases, with 13 bases left between them. Written as DNA, the CDR3 is TGTGCCAGCAGCCAAGGCTACGGGACACCCTATGGCTACACCTTC. Its translation: CASSQGYGTPYGYTF.

This sequence joins TRBV29-1 and TRBJ2-5; D is possibly TRBD2 (6 bases). The CDR3 loop spans 15 amino acids. The V end lost 1 base, the J end lost 4 bases, and 16 bases lay between the germline ends. The V gene's germline CDR1 is SQVTM and CDR2 ANQGSEA. CDR3 sequence reads: CSVEVEGMARETQYF. CDR3 DNA: TGCAGCGTTGAAGTGGAGGGTATGGCCAGAGAGACCCAGTACTTC.

The rearrangement uses TRBV28 and TRBJ2-7; 8 nucleotides agree with TRBD1. Unmatched junction bases numbered 11, after V lost 5 bases and J lost 5 bases. The CDR3 covers 15 residues. Germline CDR1 is MDHEN and CDR2 is SYDVKM. CDR3 amino acids: CASSPLQGALDEQYF. CDR3 DNA sequence: TGTGCCAGCAGTCCTCTTCAGGGGGCGCTGGACGAGCAGTACTTC.

The chain links TRBV7-9 to TRBJ2-7; D remains unclear. V shed 1 base and J shed 2 bases, with 15 bases lying between them. This CDR3 region has 16 residues. CDR1 and CDR2 from the germline V gene are SEHNR and FQNEAQ (reference sequence). The CDR3: CASSLVAAGSAYEQYF. The CDR3 region has the DNA TGTGCCAGCAGCTTAGTAGCCGCCGGGTCCGCCTACGAGCAGTACTTC.

The rearrangement joins TRBV5-6 to TRBJ2-1; TRBD1 matches 8 bases. The CDR3 has 14 amino acids. Trimming cost V 4 bases and J 9 bases; bases outside gene matches: 9. Germline CDR1 SGHDT, CDR2 YYEEEE. The CDR3 protein is CASSIRRGRSEQFF. The CDR3 region has the DNA TGTGCCAGCAGCATACGCAGGGGGCGGAGTGAGCAGTTCTTC. Full variable domain (rest looked up from reference TRBV5-6 and TRBJ2-1): DAGVTQSPTHLIKTRGQQVTLRCSPKSGHDTVSWYQQALGQGPQFIFQYYEEEERQRGNFPDRFSGHQFPNYSSELNVNALLLGDSALYLCASSIRRGRSEQFFGPGTRLTVL.

V and J are TRBV28 and TRBJ1-5, with a tentative D call TRBD1 (6 bases). The CDR3 is 14 amino acids. Germline V lookup: CDR1 MDHEN, CDR2 SYDVKM. The ends were cut back, 7 bases at V and 7 bases at J, with 17 bases in the middle. The CDR3 coding sequence is TGTGCCAGCAAAAGGGGCGGGGGCGGACAGCCCCAGCATTTT. Residues: CASKRGGGGQPQHF.

The V gene is TRBV2, the J gene TRBJ2-1; 14 bases are a match to TRBD2. V trimming: 8 bases; J trimming: 9 bases; junction bases outside the gene matches: 6. Germline V CDR1 and CDR2: SNHLY, FYNNEI. CDR3 size: 14 residues. CDR3 protein: CASEGGLAGGEQFF. The CDR3, as DNA: TGTGCCAGCGAGGGAGGACTAGCGGGGGGTGAGCAGTTCTTC.

This sequence joins TRBV15 and TRBJ2-2, with 10 bases aligning to TRBD1. This CDR3 has 19 residues. Trimming removed 2 bases from V and 4 bases from J; junction bases left unmatched: 13. Germline V gene sequence: CDR1 LNHNV, CDR2 YYDKDF (reference sequence). The CDR3 reads CATSRPTPGTGVRTGELFF. The CDR3 bases are TGTGCCACCAGCAGACCCACTCCCGGGACAGGGGTCCGCACCGGGGAGCTGTTTTTT.